This entry features one TCR beta chain sequence. Antigen: not known. CDR1 SEHNR and CDR2 FQNEAQ come from the germline V gene (reference sequence). Losses at the gene ends were 2 bases for V and 1 base for J; bases not matched to a gene: 0. The length of the CDR3 is 14 residues. Second doses were pooled across both intervals (about 4 or about 12 weeks). The data stem from a study of T cell responses to AZD1222 COVID-19 vaccine. Study-level findings and limits: The number of AZD1222 recipients seropositive at baseline was only 6 or 7. Vaccine-related CD4 TCRs covered spike, predominating at 160-218 and 743-854. Targeting of unmutated variant regions was reportedly seen in nearly half of spike-specific TCRs.

Clones were read by immunoSEQ multiplex PCR, and TCRdb kept only the in-frame ones, dropping some. This table holds some 120,000 clones, 85% to 90% found once. The receptor was derived from an adult who received the AZD1222 COVID-19 vaccine. The material sequenced was peripheral blood, taken 28 days after the second AZD1222 dose. This chain links TRBV7-9 with TRBJ2-5; TRBD2 matches 8 bases. The CDR3 protein is CASSLSGGQETQYF. CDR3 nucleotide sequence: TGTGCCAGCAGCTTAAGCGGGGGCCAAGAGACCCAGTACTTC.